The source of this T cell receptor beta chain is a study of cytomegalovirus exposure and HLA in healthy donors (dated by TCRdb to between 2016 and 2019). For the wider study: An earlier analysis of 587 of the donors reported 276 Gb of sequence data and 95 million to 130 million unique TCR beta sequences obtained from around 170 million T cells. An early release that covered some 630 HLA-typed donors contained approximately 300 gigabases of sequencing data and tens of millions of unique TCR sequences. The genetic ancestry cluster associated with self-reported Caucasian donors included 80% to 90% of the approximately 410 genotyped donors. The study was designed to test whether signatures of past pathogen exposure could be identified by cataloging public T cell receptors. The T cell repertoires of some 700 subjects were profiled by immunosequencing and related to cytomegalovirus serostatus. A separate validation cohort of roughly 130 different subjects was used in addition to the 666-subject first cohort. The study combined high-throughput TCR immunosequencing, statistical association of individual TCRs with disease status, and machine learning to predict cytomegalovirus infection status. In a later analysis, previously published TCR beta repertoires from 666 donors were re-analyzed and high-resolution HLA genotyping was added so that TCR occurrence patterns could be studied. The later analysis used no new phenotypic data to find candidate immune exposures, relying instead on TCR beta sequences and their occurrence across donors. An earlier analysis of approximately 580 of the donors used high-throughput TCR beta sequencing to judge whether each TCR beta V gene segment behaved as functional or pseudogenic. Alongside the repertoire data, information on donor age, sex, ethnicity and CMV serostatus was compiled. Genome-wide SNP genotypes for about three fifths of the roughly 670 donors were used in a later genetic analysis, which treated that subset as a discovery cohort. All discovery cohort repertoires had been generated using a single sequencing platform. Class I and class II HLA loci were covered by the typing at four-digit resolution. Typing coverage varied by locus: roughly 629-630 donors for A, B, C, DRB1 and DQB1; more than 500 for DQA1; approximately 610 for DPA1; roughly 450 for DPB1. Roughly five DR-DQ haplotypes were treated as single units for association and clustering because of strong linkage in the cohort. Across about 370 genotyped donors of the cohort, an average of roughly 230,000 unique TCR beta nucleotide sequences per donor were sequenced, and roughly 18% of those sequences were non-productive. What the authors observed across the whole study: The sequencing pipeline was judged likely to have produced a cluster of highly shared sequence variants as a technical artifact. According to the authors, the approach could potentially be generalized to other disease states and immunological phenotypes. A later analysis found that TCR association rates varied across HLA loci, with DRB1 alleles showing the most associated TCRs and HLA-C alleles the fewest. In a later analysis, several top co-occurrence clusters were reported to appear linked to parvovirus B19, influenza, CMV and Epstein-Barr virus. Immune exposure information for the cohort was limited to CMV serostatus. The earlier analysis of some 560 of the donors excluded over 15 rarely observed V segments, including chromosome 9 orphons, because counts were too low. A later analysis found that HLA-associated TCR beta chains were more clonally expanded and had lower generation probabilities than equally common non-associated chains. A further reported finding was that TCR beta sequences accurately predicted the HLA-A and HLA-B alleles for most subjects in the first cohort. A few of the identified cytomegalovirus-associated TCR beta chains were confirmed in vitro to be specific for cytomegalovirus antigens. The study gave a list of some 150 TCR beta chains associated with cytomegalovirus. In both the original and validation cohorts, the classifier was reported to diagnose cytomegalovirus status with high specificity and sensitivity. In an earlier analysis of 587 of the donors, most TCR beta V segments were observed in productive rearrangements about 87% or about 30% of the time, broadly matching IMGT annotations. V-gene and J-gene trimming of TCR beta chains was associated with a missense DCLRE1C variant in a later genetic analysis, and the association was replicated in an independent cohort. This cohort had only TCR beta chains sequenced, and the lack of alpha or paired-chain data limited which features could be detected. Linkage disequilibrium might explain the correlated functional status among segregating V segments, but an unknown experimental factor could not be excluded. In a later analysis, most CMV-associated TCR beta chains were found to appear HLA-restricted, with HLA associations seemingly driven largely by CMV exposure. Compared with the roughly 700-donor mean, donors in an Asian-associated ancestry cluster had fewer N-insertions in productive TCRs, according to a later genetic analysis. Most TCR sequences were seen in very few donors, while some public TCRs were found in many individuals. Sequencing depth was assumed to be roughly uniform across donors in the presence/absence analyses, though that assumption may not hold. Because HLA typing was missing for some donors at each locus, association tests included only the typed subset. Specific HLA alleles were associated with some 15,000 TCR beta sequences at a false discovery rate of 0.05 in a later analysis. Because the 87-base-pair reads could not distinguish some IMGT-functional V segments, including TRBV6-2 and TRBV6-3, those segments were excluded. When HLA alleles, especially DR and DQ, strongly co-occurred, TCR associations were difficult to assign to individual alleles.

Reading the germline V gene gives CDR1 SGDLS and CDR2 YYNGEE. Ends trimmed: V by 4 bases, J by 5 bases; bases unmatched to a gene: 12. From its cysteine to its phenylalanine, the CDR3 spans 15 amino acids. The DNA shown is the 45-base CDR3, in frame from base 1. As for this clone: The antigen this receptor binds is unknown. Base qualities were left out, and no much larger clone turns up one base away.

The cohort was made up of hundreds of healthy bone marrow donors. At the time of sampling, every cohort member was nominally healthy, though immune exposures that went unrecorded were likely present. The donor was CMV seronegative and belonged to the group of around 350 seronegative cohort members. Every donor gave a peripheral blood sample, and the peripheral blood mononuclear cells from that sample were used for TCR beta sequencing. The Qiagen DNeasy Blood Extraction Kit was used to extract genomic DNA from the blood cell samples. The library was produced with the immunoSEQ multiplex PCR assay. The multiplex PCR relied on a mix of 60 forward primers for TCR Vbeta segments and 13 reverse primers for TCR Jbeta segments. A multiplex PCR assay on genomic DNA amplified the CDR3 region of rearranged TCR beta genes. On the Illumina HiSeq System, the amplified TCR beta libraries were sequenced as 87-base-pair reads. The original methods were these. A later analysis tallied 80 million to 95 million unique TCR beta chains across the 640 or so repertoires, and some 12 million of those chains were shared by two or more donors. A nearest-neighbor algorithm error-corrected the raw reads and collapsed the reads into unique sequences, merging closely related sequences to remove PCR and sequencing errors. Alignment of CDR3 sequences to IMGT reference sequences was used to assign V, D and J gene segments. Each retained sequence needed at least a six-nucleotide match to both a V gene segment and a J gene segment. Rearrangements were called productive when the CDR3 lacked stop codons and stayed in frame with V and J; all others were non-productive. Following IMGT convention, CDR3 was defined as the stretch from the second conserved V-encoded cysteine up to the conserved J-encoded phenylalanine. In an earlier analysis of 550 to 650 of the donors, sequences lacking an unambiguous match to a single V gene segment were excluded. In an earlier analysis of approximately 560 of the donors, a V segment was called functional when productive rearrangements were above 56.7%, and segregating when the standard deviation between donors exceeded 5%. A statistical classification framework was built to diagnose cytomegalovirus status from the catalog of TCR beta chain sequences. V and J gene assignment, in a later analysis, came from comparing TCR nucleotide sequences with IMGT/GENE-DB human TR gene sequences. Using the TCRdist pipeline, a later analysis assigned CDR3 sequences along with most-parsimonious VDJ recombination scenarios. In a later analysis, every TCR beta chain was defined by the combination of its CDR3 amino acid sequence and its V-gene family, and reads without a unique V-gene family were dropped. As a way to deal with suspected cross-contamination and a sequencing artifact, a later analysis dropped 592 nucleotide sequences that were highly shared and had low generation probability. A later analysis calculated a clonal expansion index for each public chain from normalized within-repertoire ranks of inferred template counts. A later analysis computed generation probabilities with a VDJ recombination model fitted to out-of-frame rearrangements, and checked the results against IGoR. In a later analysis, TCR-TCR, TCR-HLA and TCR-CMV co-occurrence was scored with hypergeometric tests, and a repertoire-size bias correction was applied to TCR pairs. False discovery rates were estimated in a later analysis by permuting HLA or CMV assignments 20 times. In a later analysis, co-occurring TCRs were grouped with DBSCAN, and TCRdist sequence similarity was added when clustering was performed within HLA-allele-positive subsets. For co-occurrence clustering, repertoires with fewer than 30,000 or more than 120,000 public chains were excluded, along with roughly 5 repertoires with anomalous nucleotide sharing. TCRdb stores this immuneACCESS table with in-frame sequences only. Part of the clones is absent; in the studies checked, under half of the shortfall reflects unresolved V genes, and no reason is known for the rest. V and J calls and clone size follow that table, whereas D and trimming were derived from the DNA. Recorded for this sample are over 150,000 clones; almost 85% of them occurred a single time. The ten largest clones take up more than 0.35% of the sample.

The clonotype was recovered from a boy younger than 10 in good health and CMV-seronegative. The chain uses TRBV9 and TRBJ2-7; the central 7 bases match TRBD2. The material sequenced was PBMCs. The nucleotides are TGTGCCAGCAGCTCACAAGCGGGAAGTAATGACGAGCAGTACTTC. Its protein product is CASSSQAGSNDEQYF.